Sequencing of this TCR beta chain was carried out in a study of CD8 T cells in ankylosing spondylitis. MiXCR was run by TCRdb on the 5' RACE reads, yielding one entry per CDR3 protein. The sample records approximately 250,000 distinct CDR3 sequences, approximately 7.6% being singletons. Study outcomes and limitations: Disease-linked clones displayed a CD8+ phenotype and appeared relatively rarely in peripheral blood. What seemed typical of ankylosing spondylitis blood was a TCR beta motif built from about eight highly homologous variants. Before this, some motif variants had been reported in reactive arthritis synovial fluid and blood.

This clonotype occurred many times. Its target is unknown. This TCR was recovered from a female donor with ankylosing spondylitis or in good health (not recorded which). Sequenced sample: blood, either unsorted or a sorted T cell fraction (not recorded which).

The DNA of the CDR3 is TGCGCCAGCAGGGGTGGGACAGGGCGCGGCTACACCTTC. This gives the protein CASRGGTGRGYTF. This sequence joins TRBV10-2 and TRBJ1-2; 9 bases are shared with TRBD1. Unmatched junction bases numbered 7, after V lost 6 bases and J lost 8 bases. CDR1 is WSHSY and CDR2 is SAAADI in the germline V gene. The CDR3 contains 13 residues.